The next 26 T cell receptor beta chains were all read from a single sample in a study of cytomegalovirus exposure and HLA in healthy donors. In the PCR, 60 Vbeta and 13 Jbeta primers were used. Some clones are missing from TCRdb's copy, which holds only in-frame ones; the method was immunoSEQ multiplex PCR. The repertoire holds 120,000 to 150,000 clones, with roughly 86% as singletons. The material sequenced was PBMCs. These TCRs come from a woman aged 40 to 55 in good health and CMV-seronegative.

This chain joins TRBV10-1 and TRBJ2-7; 8 bases agree with TRBD1. CDR1 is WNHNN, CDR2 SYGVQD, per germline (reference sequence). The length of the CDR3 is 14 residues. The V gene end was trimmed by 4 bases and the J gene end by 2 bases; junction bases not matched to a gene: 4. The CDR3 region has the DNA TGCGCCAGCAGTGGGACGGACAGGGCCTACGAGCAGTACTTC. Amino acids: CASSGTDRAYEQYF.

The chain recombines TRBV2 with TRBJ1-2, with a weak D call TRBD1 (5 bases). CDR1 and CDR2 from the germline V gene are SNHLY and FYNNEI. This CDR3 region has 13 residues. V shed 8 bases and J shed 3 bases, with 13 bases lying between them. This CDR3 is CASLWGGDYGYTF. CDR3 nucleotide sequence: TGTGCCAGCTTATGGGGGGGAGACTATGGCTACACCTTC.

The sample holds a few counts of this clone. V gene TRBV10-3 combines with J gene TRBJ2-1; D is ambiguous. V was clipped by 0 bases and J by 6 bases, with 6 bases between them. This CDR3 comprises 13 residues. Germline V gives CDR1 ENHRY, CDR2 SYGVKD. The CDR3 DNA reads as TGTGCCATCAGTGAGTCTGGAGCCAATGAGCAGTTCTTC. The encoded protein is CAISESGANEQFF.

The CDR3 is CASSLGYRQLQFF. CDR3 bases: TGTGCCAGCAGCTTGGGGTATCGACAGCTTCAGTTCTTC. This chain links TRBV5-8 with TRBJ2-1; D is possibly TRBD1 (5 bases). V shed 0 bases and J shed 13 bases, with 14 bases lying between them. The CDR3 spans 13 residues. The V gene's germline CDR1 is SGHTS and CDR2 YDEGEE.

The rearrangement links TRBV5-1 to TRBJ1-1; 8 bases agree with TRBD1. From germline, CDR1 is SGHRS and CDR2 YFSETQ. This CDR3 comprises 13 residues. Trimming removed 7 bases from V and 6 bases from J; junction bases left unmatched: 8. This chain's CDR3 is CASGTTGDSEAFF. The DNA of the CDR3 is TGCGCCAGCGGGACGACAGGGGACTCTGAAGCTTTCTTT.

The chain combines TRBV7-3 with TRBJ1-4; 7 bases are a match to TRBD1. The V and J ends lost 4 bases and 0 bases, in that order; junction bases with no gene match: 8. This CDR3 is 17 amino acids long. Germline assignment: CDR1 SGHTA and CDR2 FQGTGA. The CDR3 loop is CASSSLTGPATNEKLFF. In nucleotides, the CDR3 is TGTGCCAGCAGCTCCCTGACAGGGCCTGCAACTAATGAAAAACTGTTTTTT.

The chain couples TRBV7-2 to TRBJ2-3; tentative D call: TRBD2 (5 bases). V lost 1 base, J lost 0 bases, and 8 bases lay in between. This CDR3 contains 15 residues. Per the germline V gene, CDR1 is SGHTA and CDR2 is FQGNSA. The CDR3, as DNA: TGTGCCAGCAGCTTAGGAAGGACTAGCACAGATACGCAGTATTTT. It translates to CASSLGRTSTDTQYF.

The rearrangement joins TRBV7-9 to TRBJ2-3, with D perhaps matching TRBD1 (6 bases). This CDR3 has 14 residues. Trimming pared 4 bases from V and 6 bases from J, leaving 14 bases between. Germline V gene lookup returns CDR1 SEHNR and CDR2 FQNEAQ (reference sequence). This CDR3 is CASSSGWGRDTQYF. The DNA of the CDR3 is TGTGCCAGCAGCTCAGGGTGGGGGCGGGATACGCAGTATTTT.

The chain has TRBV5-1 and TRBJ2-7, with TRBD2 as a possible D gene (5 bases). Germline V gene data show CDR1 as SGHRS and CDR2 as YFSETQ. V dropped 6 bases and J dropped 4 bases, with 17 bases sitting between them. The CDR3 covers 14 residues. CDR3 sequence (DNA): TGCGCCAGCAACCGGGGAGAGGTCGGGTACGAGCAGTACTTC. This gives the protein CASNRGEVGYEQYF.

The chain is built from TRBV19 and TRBJ1-3, with 8 bases identical to TRBD1. The CDR3 totals 16 residues. Germline lookup yields CDR1 LNHDA and CDR2 SQIVND (reference sequence). Trimming cost V 5 bases and J 0 bases; bases outside gene matches: 6. The CDR3 DNA follows: TGTGCCAGTAGTTTACCGGGACAGGACTCTGGAAACACCATATATTTT. It specifies CASSLPGQDSGNTIYF.

With respect to this clone: The same CDR3 also results from other DNA sequences found in this sample. The chain has TRBV11-3 and TRBJ2-1; 8 nucleotides line up with TRBD2. This CDR3 contains 15 residues. V gave up 2 bases and J gave up 0 bases; unmatched junction bases: 0. Germline assignment: CDR1 SGHNT and CDR2 YENEEA. CDR3 region: CASSLLAGSYNEQFF. The CDR3 DNA sequence: TGTGCCAGCAGCTTACTAGCGGGCTCCTACAATGAGCAGTTCTTC.

This clone was seen only a few times. V and J are TRBV6-4 and TRBJ1-1; 9 bases line up with TRBD1. Germline CDR1 reads MRHNA; CDR2 reads SNTAGT. The CDR3 extends over 14 amino acids. V was pared by 3 bases and J by 3 bases, with 2 bases of the junction left unmatched. The CDR3 loop reads CASSEQGAHTEAFF. Written as DNA, the CDR3 is TGTGCCAGCAGTGAACAGGGGGCGCACACTGAAGCTTTCTTT.

CDR3 sequence: CASSLQGLAAADTQYF. The CDR3 nucleotides read TGTGCCAGCAGCTTACAGGGACTAGCGGCCGCAGATACGCAGTATTTT. The chain uses TRBV7-2 and TRBJ2-3, with 11 bases lining up with TRBD2. Looked up from germline, CDR1 is SGHTA and CDR2 is FQGNSA. Trimming took 2 bases from V and 4 from J; bases not matched to a gene: 5. CDR3 length: 16 amino acids.

The rearrangement joins TRBV14 to TRBJ2-7; possibly TRBD2 for D (5 bases). The germline V gene encodes CDR1 SGHDN and CDR2 FVKESK. V was cut by 5 bases and J by 3 bases, with 14 bases left in between. This CDR3 has 14 residues. The CDR3 DNA reads TGTGCCAGCAGCTCGACTACCACCGACTACGAGCAGTACTTC. Translated, it gives CASSSTTTDYEQYF.

In this sample, this clone turned up once. This chain joins TRBV5-1 and TRBJ2-7; D remains unclear. The CDR3 runs to 15 residues. The V gene's germline CDR1 is SGHRS and CDR2 YFSETQ. Trimming stripped 0 bases from V and 4 bases from J, with 14 bases between. CDR3 sequence: CASSLGSAESYEQYF. The CDR3 DNA sequence: TGCGCCAGCAGCTTGGGGTCGGCGGAGAGTTACGAGCAGTACTTC.

V and J are TRBV10-3 and TRBJ2-1; weak D call: TRBD2 (6 bases). The CDR3 is made up of 12 amino acids. The germline CDR1 and CDR2 sequences are ENHRY and SYGVKD. V was cut by 6 bases and J by 6 bases, with 9 bases left in between. CDR3: CAIRGLTNEQFF. Written as DNA, the CDR3 is TGTGCCATCAGGGGACTTACCAATGAGCAGTTCTTC.

This chain links TRBV5-1 with TRBJ2-2; TRBD2 matches at 9 bases. CDR1 is SGHRS, CDR2 YFSETQ, per germline. This CDR3 has 18 residues. Losses at the gene ends were 0 bases for V and 1 base for J; bases not matched to a gene: 7. The CDR3 spells CASSLDVSGRLNTGELFF. The CDR3 DNA is TGCGCCAGCAGCTTGGATGTTAGCGGGAGATTGAACACCGGGGAGCTGTTTTTT.

The DNA of the CDR3 is TGTGCCAGCAGTCTAATACCCATCCTAGCGGGAAGCTCCTACAATGAGCAGTTCTTC. Protein: CASSLIPILAGSSYNEQFF. V gene TRBV27 combines with J gene TRBJ2-1, with TRBD2 identical over 9 bases. In germline, CDR1 is MNHEY, CDR2 SMNVEV (reference sequence). With V trimmed by 5 bases and J by 0 bases, 14 bases remained unmatched. This CDR3 is 19 amino acids long.

This chain joins TRBV7-3 and TRBJ2-2; no clear D. The CDR3 is 12 residues long. V was pared by 6 bases and J by 3 bases, with 5 bases between. The V gene's germline CDR1 is SGHTA and CDR2 FQGTGA. CDR3 residues: CASSIYTGELFF. DNA of the CDR3: TGTGCCAGCAGTATATACACCGGGGAGCTGTTTTTT.

The CDR3 here is CASSFQGFMNTEAFF. The CDR3 DNA follows: TGTGCCAGCAGCTTCCAGGGATTTATGAACACTGAAGCTTTCTTT. The gene calls are TRBV5-4 and TRBJ1-1; D may be TRBD1 (5 bases). The CDR3 extends over 15 amino acids. CDR1 and CDR2 from the germline V gene are SGHNT and YYREEE (reference sequence). Trimming shortened V by 2 bases and J by 0 bases, and 11 bases separated the two germline ends.

J is TRBJ2-7 and V is TRBV28; TRBD2 aligns across 10 bases. The germline CDR1 and CDR2 sequences are MDHEN and SYDVKM. The V gene end was trimmed by 1 base and the J gene end by 7 bases; junction bases not matched to a gene: 7. The CDR3 covers 15 residues. CDR3 region: CASSLSPSGSREQYF. The CDR3 bases are TGTGCCAGCAGTTTATCTCCTAGCGGGAGTCGAGAGCAGTACTTC.

CDR3: CASSLGQGNEKLFF. The DNA for the CDR3 is TGTGCCAGCAGCCTGGGACAGGGGAATGAAAAACTGTTTTTT. The chain has TRBV7-6 and TRBJ1-4; 10 bases fit TRBD1. There are 14 residues in the CDR3. Looked up from germline, CDR1 is SGHVS and CDR2 is FNYEAQ. V lost 5 bases and J lost 5; bases outside the gene matches: 2.

In regard to this clone: At one of its ends the junction is not consistent with the germline gene, which may arise from a read error. This sequence joins TRBV7-9 and TRBJ2-7; no reliable D call. This CDR3 is built from 12 residues. Germline V gene sequence: CDR1 SEHNR, CDR2 FQNEAQ (reference sequence). For the CDR3, the DNA is TGTTCCAGCAGCTTACCCCCGCAGGTGCAGTACTTC. Protein: CSSSLPPQVQYF.

In this sample, this clone turned up once. The chain uses TRBV9 and TRBJ2-1, with 9 bases matching TRBD2. Looked up from germline, CDR1 is SGDLS and CDR2 is YYNGEE. Trimming at V came to 0 bases and at J to 6 bases, leaving 1 base not matched to a gene. CDR3 size: 14 residues. The DNA for the CDR3 is TGTGCCAGCAGCGTAGCACTAGCGGGCAATGAGCAGTTCTTC. Translated, it gives CASSVALAGNEQFF.

The table lists this clone with a few counts. This chain links TRBV7-9 with TRBJ2-7; the D is unclear. Germline-derived CDR1 and CDR2 are SEHNR and FQNEAQ (reference sequence). Between the trimmed V and J ends, which lost 5 bases and 5 bases, there was a span of 19 bases. The CDR3 loop spans 15 amino acids. This chain's CDR3 is CASSQTPLVVHEQYF. The CDR3 DNA reads TGTGCCAGCAGCCAAACTCCGCTAGTAGTCCACGAGCAGTACTTC. The complete variable domain, with remaining parts taken from reference TRBV7-9 and TRBJ2-7, reads DTGVSQNPRHKITKRGQNVTFRCDPISEHNRLYWYRQTLGQGPEFLTYFQNEAQLEKSRLLSDRFSAERPKGSFSTLEIQRTEQGDSAMYLCASSQTPLVVHEQYFGPGTRLTVT.

The count of this clone is one. The chain uses TRBV28 and TRBJ1-2; 9 nucleotides agree with TRBD1. With V trimmed by 6 bases and J by 8 bases, 13 bases remained unmatched. This CDR3 spans 15 amino acids. Germline CDR1 and CDR2: MDHEN and SYDVKM. The CDR3 bases are TGTGCCAGCAGCTTGGACAGGGGCGGGTTCGAGGGCTACACCTTC. It yields the protein CASSLDRGGFEGYTF.